This T cell receptor beta chain stems from a study of shared clonotypes between healthy human individuals. Assay execution took place at the deep level. Only in-frame clones appear in the TCRdb table, and some are missing; sequencing was by immunoSEQ multiplex PCR. The table lists millions of clones, roughly nine tenths of them singletons. The CDR3 length is 15 residues. The V gene lost 6 bases and the J gene lost 1 base, with 15 bases spanning the gap. A note on this clone: Its antigen is still unknown.

Study results and caveats: Sharing across several donors was seen in about 5% of naive CD4 clonotypes.

The J gene is TRBJ2-5, the V gene TRBV23-1; tentative D call: TRBD2 (5 bases). TRBV23-1 is assigned to the ORF class and has an uncertain function. The TCR was taken from a young man in good health. Material for sequencing was naive CD4+ T cells sorted from blood. Subset meaning: CD45RA+ positively selected. CDR3 sequence (DNA): TGCGCCAGCAGGTTTCAGACTAACCCCCAAGAGACCCAGTACTTC. This translates into CASRFQTNPQETQYF.